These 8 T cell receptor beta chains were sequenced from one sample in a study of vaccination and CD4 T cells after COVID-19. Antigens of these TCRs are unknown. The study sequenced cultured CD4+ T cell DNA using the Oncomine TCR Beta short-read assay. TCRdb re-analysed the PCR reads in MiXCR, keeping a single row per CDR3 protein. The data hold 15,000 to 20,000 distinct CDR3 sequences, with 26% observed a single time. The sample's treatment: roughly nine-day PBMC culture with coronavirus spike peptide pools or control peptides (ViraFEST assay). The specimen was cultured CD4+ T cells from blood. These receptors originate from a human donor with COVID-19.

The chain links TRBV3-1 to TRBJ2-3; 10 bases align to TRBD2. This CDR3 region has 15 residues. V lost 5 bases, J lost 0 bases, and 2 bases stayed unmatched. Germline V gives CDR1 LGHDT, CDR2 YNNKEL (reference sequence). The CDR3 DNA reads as TGTGCCAGCAGCTCACTAGCGGGGAGCACAGATACGCAGTATTTT. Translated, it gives CASSSLAGSTDTQYF.

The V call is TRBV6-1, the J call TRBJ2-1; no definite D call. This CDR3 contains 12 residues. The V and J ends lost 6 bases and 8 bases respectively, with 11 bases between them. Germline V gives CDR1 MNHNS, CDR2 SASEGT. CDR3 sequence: CASSNDGYEQFF. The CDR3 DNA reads TGTGCCAGCAGCAACGATGGGTATGAGCAGTTCTTC.

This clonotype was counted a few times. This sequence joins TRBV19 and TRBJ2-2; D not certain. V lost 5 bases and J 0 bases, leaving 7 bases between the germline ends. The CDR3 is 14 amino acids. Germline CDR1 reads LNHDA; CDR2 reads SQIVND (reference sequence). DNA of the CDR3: TGTGCCAGTAGTTACAAATCGAACACCGGGGAGCTGTTTTTT. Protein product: CASSYKSNTGELFF.

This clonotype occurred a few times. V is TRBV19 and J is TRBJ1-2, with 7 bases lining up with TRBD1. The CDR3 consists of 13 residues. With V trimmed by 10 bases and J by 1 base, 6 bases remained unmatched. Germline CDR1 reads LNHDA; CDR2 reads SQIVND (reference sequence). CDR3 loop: CATRDRGNYGYTF. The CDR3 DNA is TGTGCCACCCGGGACAGAGGTAACTATGGCTACACCTTC.

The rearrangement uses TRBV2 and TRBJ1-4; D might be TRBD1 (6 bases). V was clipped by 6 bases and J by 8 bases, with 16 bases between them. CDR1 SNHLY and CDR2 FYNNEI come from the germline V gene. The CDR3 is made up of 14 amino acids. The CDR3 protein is CASSPQGPKEKLFF. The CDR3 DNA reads TGTGCCAGCAGCCCCCAGGGGCCCAAGGAAAAACTGTTTTTT.

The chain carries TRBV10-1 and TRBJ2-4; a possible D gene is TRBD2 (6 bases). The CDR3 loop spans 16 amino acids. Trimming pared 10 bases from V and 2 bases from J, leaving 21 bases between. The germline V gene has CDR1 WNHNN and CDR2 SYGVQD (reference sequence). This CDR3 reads CATTLPERGSKNIQYF. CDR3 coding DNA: TGCGCCACGACACTTCCGGAACGGGGGTCCAAAAACATTCAGTACTTC.

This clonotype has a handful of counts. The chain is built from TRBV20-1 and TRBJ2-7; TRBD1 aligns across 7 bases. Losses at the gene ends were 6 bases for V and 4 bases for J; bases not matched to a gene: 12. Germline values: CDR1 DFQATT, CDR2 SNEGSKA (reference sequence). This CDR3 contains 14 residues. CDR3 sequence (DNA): TGCAGTGCCCTTAAAAGGACAGGTTTTTACGAGCAGTACTTC. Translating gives CSALKRTGFYEQYF.

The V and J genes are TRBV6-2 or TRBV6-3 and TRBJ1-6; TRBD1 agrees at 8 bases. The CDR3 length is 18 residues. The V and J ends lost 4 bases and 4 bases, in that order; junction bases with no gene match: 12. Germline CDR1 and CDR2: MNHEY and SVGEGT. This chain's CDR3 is CASSSSLGQGGYNSPLHF. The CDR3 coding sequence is TGTGCCAGCAGTTCTTCCCTCGGACAGGGCGGTTATAATTCACCCCTCCACTTT.